What follows describes a single T cell receptor beta chain. Its antigen is unknown. CDR1 is SGHTA, CDR2 FQGNSA, per germline. This CDR3 region has 14 residues. The entry originates in a study of monozygotic twins with inflammatory bowel disease. General observations from the study: IBD patients share fewer clonotypes with other people than healthy twins do, especially with disease activity. There were differing immunosuppressive treatments, which may have added variability to patient repertoires.

UMIs that included a 6-nucleotide sample barcode were added by template switching, which took place during cDNA synthesis. TCRdb reprocessed the 5' RACE reads and keeps a single row for each CDR3 protein, giving no DNA. This sample lists roughly 320,000 distinct CDR3 sequences; its ten largest clones have about 5%. Source material: blood. The TCR originated in a human donor with ulcerative colitis or Crohn's disease, or a healthy co-twin of an affected twin (not recorded which). The chain recombines TRBV7-2 with TRBJ1-2; the D call of TRBD1 rests on TCRdb alone, since no DNA is present to check it. CDR3 protein: CASSLARAGVGYTF.